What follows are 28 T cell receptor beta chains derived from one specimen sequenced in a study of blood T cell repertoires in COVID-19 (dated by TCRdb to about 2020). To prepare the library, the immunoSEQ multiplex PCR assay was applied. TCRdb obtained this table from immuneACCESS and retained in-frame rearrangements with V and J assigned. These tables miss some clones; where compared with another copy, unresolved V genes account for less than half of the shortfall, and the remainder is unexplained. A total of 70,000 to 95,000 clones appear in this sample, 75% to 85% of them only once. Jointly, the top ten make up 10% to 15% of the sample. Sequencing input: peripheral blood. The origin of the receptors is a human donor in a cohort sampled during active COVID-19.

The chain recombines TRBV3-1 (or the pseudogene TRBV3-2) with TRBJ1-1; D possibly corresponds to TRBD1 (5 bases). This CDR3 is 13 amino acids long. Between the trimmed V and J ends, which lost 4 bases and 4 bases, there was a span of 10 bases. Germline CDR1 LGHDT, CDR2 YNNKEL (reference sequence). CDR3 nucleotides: TGTGCCAGCAGCCGATTGGGGGGCACTGAAGCTTTCTTT. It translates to CASSRLGGTEAFF.

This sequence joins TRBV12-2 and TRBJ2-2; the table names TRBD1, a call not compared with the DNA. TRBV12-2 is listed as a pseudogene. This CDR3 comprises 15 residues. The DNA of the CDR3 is TGTGCAAGTCGCTTAGTGAGGGGGCGCACCGGGGAGCTGTTTTTT. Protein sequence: CASRLVRGRTGELFF.

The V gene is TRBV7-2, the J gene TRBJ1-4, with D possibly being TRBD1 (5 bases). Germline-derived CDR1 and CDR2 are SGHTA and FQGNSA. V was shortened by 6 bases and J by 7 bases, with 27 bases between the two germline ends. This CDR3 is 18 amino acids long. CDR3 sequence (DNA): TGTGCCAGCAGGAGAGCCTCGGGGGGGAATTTCGAGGCTGAAAAACTGTTTTTT. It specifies CASRRASGGNFEAEKLFF.

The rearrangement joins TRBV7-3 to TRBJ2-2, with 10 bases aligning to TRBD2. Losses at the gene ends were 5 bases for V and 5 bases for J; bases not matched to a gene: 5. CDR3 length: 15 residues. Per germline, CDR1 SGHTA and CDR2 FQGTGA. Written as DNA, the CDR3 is TGTGCCAGCAGCCCGAGCGGGGGGGGGACCGGGGAGCTGTTTTTT. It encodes CASSPSGGGTGELFF.

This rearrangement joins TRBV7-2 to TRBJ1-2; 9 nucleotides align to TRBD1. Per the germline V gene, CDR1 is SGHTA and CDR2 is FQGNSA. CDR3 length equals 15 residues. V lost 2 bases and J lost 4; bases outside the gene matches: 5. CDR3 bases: TGTGCCAGCAGCTTATATGGGACAGGGCCCTATGGCTACACCTTC. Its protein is CASSLYGTGPYGYTF.

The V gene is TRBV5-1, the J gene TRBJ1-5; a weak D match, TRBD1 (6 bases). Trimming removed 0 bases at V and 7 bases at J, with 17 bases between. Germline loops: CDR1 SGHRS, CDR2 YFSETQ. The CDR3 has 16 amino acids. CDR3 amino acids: CASSLGDAQGRQPQHF. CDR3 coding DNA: TGCGCCAGCAGCTTGGGAGACGCGCAGGGGCGCCAGCCCCAGCATTTT.

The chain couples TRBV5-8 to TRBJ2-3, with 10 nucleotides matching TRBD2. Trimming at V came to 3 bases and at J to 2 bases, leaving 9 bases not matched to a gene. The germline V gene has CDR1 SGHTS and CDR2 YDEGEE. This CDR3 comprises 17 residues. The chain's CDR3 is CASSWTWTSGSTDTQYF. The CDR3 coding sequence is TGTGCCAGCAGCTGGACGTGGACTAGCGGTTCCACAGATACGCAGTATTTT.

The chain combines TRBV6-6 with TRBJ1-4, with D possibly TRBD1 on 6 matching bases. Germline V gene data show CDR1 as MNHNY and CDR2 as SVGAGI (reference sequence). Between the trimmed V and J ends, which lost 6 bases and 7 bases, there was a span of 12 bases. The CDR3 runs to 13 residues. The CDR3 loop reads CASRLGTSEKLFF. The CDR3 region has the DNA TGTGCCAGCAGACTCGGGACATCTGAAAAACTGTTTTTT.

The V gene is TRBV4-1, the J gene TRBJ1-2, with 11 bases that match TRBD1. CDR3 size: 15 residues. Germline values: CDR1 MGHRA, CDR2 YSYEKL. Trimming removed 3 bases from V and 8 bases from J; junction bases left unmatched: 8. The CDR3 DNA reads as TGCGCCAGCAGCCATTCTGATGGGACAGGGGGGGGCTACACCTTC. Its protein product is CASSHSDGTGGGYTF.

The CDR3 is CASSYSTGVSNYGYTF. The DNA of the CDR3 is TGTGCCAGCAGTTACTCAACAGGGGTCAGTAACTATGGCTACACCTTC. The rearrangement uses TRBV6-5 and TRBJ1-2, with 7 bases identical to TRBD1. The CDR3 is made up of 16 amino acids. V trimming: 0 bases; J trimming: 1 base; junction bases outside the gene matches: 5. Germline V lookup: CDR1 MNHEY, CDR2 SVGAGI.

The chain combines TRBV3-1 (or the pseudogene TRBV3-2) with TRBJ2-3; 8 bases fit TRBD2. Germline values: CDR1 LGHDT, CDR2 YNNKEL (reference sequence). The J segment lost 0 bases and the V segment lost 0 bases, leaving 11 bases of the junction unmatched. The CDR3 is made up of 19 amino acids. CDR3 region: CASSQEVKGRGVSTDTQYF. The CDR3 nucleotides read TGTGCCAGCAGCCAAGAAGTAAAGGGGCGGGGGGTTAGCACAGATACGCAGTATTTT.

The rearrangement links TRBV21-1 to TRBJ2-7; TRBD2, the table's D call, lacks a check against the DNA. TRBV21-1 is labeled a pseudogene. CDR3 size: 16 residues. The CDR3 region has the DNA TGTGCCAGCAGCAAAGCGCGATCCAAAGGGACTTACGAGCAGTACTTC. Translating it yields CASSKARSKGTYEQYF.

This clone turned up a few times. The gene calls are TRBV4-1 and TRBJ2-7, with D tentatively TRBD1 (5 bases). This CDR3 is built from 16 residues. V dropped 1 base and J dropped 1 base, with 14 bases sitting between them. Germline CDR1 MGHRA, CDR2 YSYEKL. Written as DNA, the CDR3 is TGCGCCAGCAGCCAAGGTGCGACAGTCTTATCCTACGAGCAGTACTTC. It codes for CASSQGATVLSYEQYF.

For the CDR3, the DNA is TGTGCCATCAGTGTAAACACCAACACCGGGGAGCTGTTTTTT. Protein sequence: CAISVNTNTGELFF. The V gene is TRBV10-3, the J gene TRBJ2-2, with no clear D. The germline gives CDR1 ENHRY, CDR2 SYGVKD. Between the trimmed V and J ends, which lost 4 bases and 2 bases, there was a span of 8 bases. The CDR3 sequence is 14 residues long.

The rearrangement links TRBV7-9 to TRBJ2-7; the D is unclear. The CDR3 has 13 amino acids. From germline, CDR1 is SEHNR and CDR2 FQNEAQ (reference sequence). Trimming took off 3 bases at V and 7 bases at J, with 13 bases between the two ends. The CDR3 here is CASSFTELGEQYF. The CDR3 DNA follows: TGTGCCAGCAGCTTCACGGAGCTGGGTGAGCAGTACTTC.

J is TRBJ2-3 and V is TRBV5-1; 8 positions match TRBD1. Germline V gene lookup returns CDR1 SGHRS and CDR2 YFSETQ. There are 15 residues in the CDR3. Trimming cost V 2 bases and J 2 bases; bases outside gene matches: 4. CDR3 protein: CASSFTGGTTDTQYF. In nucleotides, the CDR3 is TGCGCCAGCAGCTTTACAGGGGGAACCACAGATACGCAGTATTTT. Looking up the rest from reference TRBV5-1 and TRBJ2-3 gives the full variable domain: KAGVTQTPRYLIKTRGQQVTLSCSPISGHRSVSWYQQTPGQGLQFLFEYFSETQRNKGNFPGRFSGRQFSNSRSEMNVSTLELGDSALYLCASSFTGGTTDTQYFGPGTRLTVL.

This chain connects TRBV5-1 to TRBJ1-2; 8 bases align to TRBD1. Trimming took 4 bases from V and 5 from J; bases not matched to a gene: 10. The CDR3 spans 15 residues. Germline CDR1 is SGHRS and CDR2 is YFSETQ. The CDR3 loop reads CASSGMTGEGYGYTF. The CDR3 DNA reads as TGCGCCAGCAGCGGGATGACAGGGGAAGGGTATGGCTACACCTTC.

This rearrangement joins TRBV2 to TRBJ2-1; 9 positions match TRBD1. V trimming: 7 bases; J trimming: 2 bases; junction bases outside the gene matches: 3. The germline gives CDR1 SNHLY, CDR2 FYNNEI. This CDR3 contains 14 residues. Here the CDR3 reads CASNGQGTYNEQFF. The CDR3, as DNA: TGTGCCAGCAACGGACAGGGGACCTACAATGAGCAGTTCTTC.

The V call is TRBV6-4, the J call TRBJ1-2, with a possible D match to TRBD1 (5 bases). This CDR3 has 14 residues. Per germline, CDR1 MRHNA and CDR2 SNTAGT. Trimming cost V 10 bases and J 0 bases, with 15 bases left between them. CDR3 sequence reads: CANPRGGTNYGYTF. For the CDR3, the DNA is TGTGCCAACCCCCGGGGGGGGACTAACTATGGCTACACCTTC.

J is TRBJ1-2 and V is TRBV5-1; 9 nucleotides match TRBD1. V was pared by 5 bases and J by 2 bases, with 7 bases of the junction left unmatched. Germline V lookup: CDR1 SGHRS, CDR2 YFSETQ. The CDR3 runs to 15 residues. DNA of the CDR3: TGCGCCAGCAGGGCGGACAGGGGCAAAAACTATGGCTACACCTTC. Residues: CASRADRGKNYGYTF.

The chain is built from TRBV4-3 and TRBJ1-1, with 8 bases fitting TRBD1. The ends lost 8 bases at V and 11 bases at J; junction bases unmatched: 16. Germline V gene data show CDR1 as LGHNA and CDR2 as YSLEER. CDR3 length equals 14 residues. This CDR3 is CASRDLGQGDSAFF. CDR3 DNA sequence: TGCGCCAGCCGCGACCTCGGACAGGGCGATTCGGCTTTCTTT.

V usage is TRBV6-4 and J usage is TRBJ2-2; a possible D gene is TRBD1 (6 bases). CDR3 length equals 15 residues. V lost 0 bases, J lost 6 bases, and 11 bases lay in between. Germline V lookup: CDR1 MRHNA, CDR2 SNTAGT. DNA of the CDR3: TGTGCCAGCAGTGACTCCGTTGAGGGGGCCGGGGAGCTGTTTTTT. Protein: CASSDSVEGAGELFF.

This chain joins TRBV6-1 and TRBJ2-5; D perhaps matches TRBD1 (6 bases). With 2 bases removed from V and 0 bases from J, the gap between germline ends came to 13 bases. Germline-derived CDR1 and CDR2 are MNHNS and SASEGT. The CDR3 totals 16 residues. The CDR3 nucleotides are TGTGCCAGCAGTGAATACCAGACAGGCTACCAAGAGACCCAGTACTTC. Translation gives CASSEYQTGYQETQYF.

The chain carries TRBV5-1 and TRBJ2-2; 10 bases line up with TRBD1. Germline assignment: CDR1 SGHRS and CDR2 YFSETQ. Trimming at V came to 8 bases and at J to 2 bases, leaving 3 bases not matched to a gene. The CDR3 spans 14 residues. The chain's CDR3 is CASSTGGNTGELFF. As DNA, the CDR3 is TGCGCCAGTTCGACAGGGGGCAACACCGGGGAGCTGTTTTTT.

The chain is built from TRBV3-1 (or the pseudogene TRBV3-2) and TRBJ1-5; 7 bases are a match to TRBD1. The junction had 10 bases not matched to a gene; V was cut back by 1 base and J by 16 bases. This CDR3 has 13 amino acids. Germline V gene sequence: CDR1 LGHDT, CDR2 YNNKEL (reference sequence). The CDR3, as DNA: TGTGCCAGCAGCCAAGGGAGGGACAGTCCCCGACATTTT. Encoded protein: CASSQGRDSPRHF.

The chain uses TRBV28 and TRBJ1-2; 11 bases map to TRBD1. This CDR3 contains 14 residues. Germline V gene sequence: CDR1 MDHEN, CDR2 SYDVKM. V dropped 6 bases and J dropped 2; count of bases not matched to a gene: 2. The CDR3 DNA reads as TGTGCCAGCAGGGGACAGGGGGGGAACTATGGCTACACCTTC. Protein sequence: CASRGQGGNYGYTF.

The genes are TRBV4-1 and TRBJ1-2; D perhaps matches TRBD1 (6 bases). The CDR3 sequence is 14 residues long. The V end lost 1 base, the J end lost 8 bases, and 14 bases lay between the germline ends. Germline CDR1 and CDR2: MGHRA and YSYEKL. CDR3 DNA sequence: TGCGCCAGCAGCCAAGGACAGGACGTACGCGGCTACACCTTC. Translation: CASSQGQDVRGYTF.

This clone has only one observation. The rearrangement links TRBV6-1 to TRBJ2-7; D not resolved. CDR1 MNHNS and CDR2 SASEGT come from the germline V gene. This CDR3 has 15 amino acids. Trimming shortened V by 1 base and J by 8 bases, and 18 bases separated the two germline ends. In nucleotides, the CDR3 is TGTGCCAGCAGTGAAGTCGCCTACTCCCTAGTTAAGCAGTACTTC. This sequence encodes CASSEVAYSLVKQYF.